Included here is one T cell receptor beta chain sequence, with context. Its antigen is still unknown. The record originates from a study of T cell responses to AZD1222 COVID-19 vaccine. Study-wide points: After two AZD1222 doses, spike-specific TCR breadth and depth rose versus day 0. Among AZD1222 vaccinees, only five or six were seropositive at baseline. Nearly half of spike-specific TCRs reportedly target variant regions that are unmutated in the B.1.351 and B.1.1.7 variants. In a largely white British group with more females than males, clonal diversity was possibly underestimated.

TCRdb's copy holds only in-frame clones and misses some; the assay was immunoSEQ multiplex PCR. The sample comprises about 68,000 clones, 80% to 85% of which are singletons, and about 12% rests with the top ten. The V end was cut by 1 base, the J end by 4 bases, with 16 bases between. Germline V lookup: CDR1 SEHNR, CDR2 FQNEAQ (reference sequence). The CDR3 is 17 residues long. V and J are TRBV7-9 and TRBJ1-4; perhaps TRBD1 as D (6 bases). The specimen comprised peripheral blood, sampled on day 0 of AZD1222 vaccination. This clonotype was obtained from an adult in good health. The CDR3 DNA follows: TGTGCCAGCAGCTTAGGATTCCGGACAGAAGTTAATGAAAAACTGTTTTTT. This encodes CASSLGFRTEVNEKLFF.